This T cell receptor (beta chain) was sequenced for a study of shared T cell receptors in the human thymus. The CDR3 covers 18 residues. Germline CDR1 MDHEN, CDR2 SYDVKM. V lost 3 bases and J lost 5; bases outside the gene matches: 14. TCRdb's table, derived via immunoSEQ multiplex PCR, lists solely in-frame clones and lacks some. The sample contains some 400,000 clones, around 95% of which appear only once. The gene calls are TRBV28 and TRBJ2-1, with TRBD2 matching 9 bases. Specimen: thymocytes. The receptor was derived from a human donor. The CDR3 DNA sequence: TGTGCCAGCAGTTTCCCGGGAAGACTAGCGGATTTACACAATGAGCAGTTCTTC. Translating gives CASSFPGRLADLHNEQFF.